These 18 T cell receptor beta chains were all obtained from the same sample, sequenced in a study of T-cell memory formation after mild COVID-19. TCRdb passed the 5' RACE reads through MiXCR, listing each CDR3 protein once. The profile covers over 500,000 distinct CDR3 sequences, with about 18% appearing a single time and approximately 8.1% taken by the ten largest. Sequenced input: PBMCs or a T cell subset sorted from them (not recorded which). These receptors originate from an adult woman who had mild COVID-19 (a few samples of this study predate the infection). Cell type and time point are not known.

The J gene is TRBJ2-3, the V gene TRBV4-2; TRBD1 agrees at 7 bases. The CDR3 has 16 residues. In germline, CDR1 is LGHNA, CDR2 YNFKEQ. The J segment lost 0 bases and the V segment lost 1 base, leaving 4 bases of the junction unmatched. The CDR3 DNA follows: TGTGCCAGCAGCCAAGTGGGACAGTATAGCACAGATACGCAGTATTTT. Encoded protein: CASSQVGQYSTDTQYF.

There are many counts of this clonotype. This rearrangement joins TRBV4-3 to TRBJ1-4; 10 bases fit TRBD1. The CDR3 sequence is 15 residues long. Trimming took 1 base from V and 4 from J; bases not matched to a gene: 0. Germline V gene data show CDR1 as LGHNA and CDR2 as YSLEER. CDR3 sequence (DNA): TGCGCCAGCAGCCAAGGGACAGGGGGTAATGAAAAACTGTTTTTT. Amino acids: CASSQGTGGNEKLFF.

There are a few counts of this clonotype. The chain recombines TRBV6-2 or TRBV6-3 with TRBJ2-2; D gene uncertain. CDR3 length: 13 residues. Germline CDR1 is MNHEY and CDR2 is SVGEGT. V was shortened by 5 bases and J by 2 bases, with 6 bases between the two germline ends. This CDR3 reads CASSGRNTGELFF. CDR3 coding DNA: TGTGCCAGCAGTGGACGTAACACCGGGGAGCTGTTTTTT.

V and J are TRBV4-3 and TRBJ2-3; tentative D call: TRBD2 (6 bases). This CDR3 is built from 16 residues. The germline V and J ends were trimmed by 0 bases and 5 bases, with 15 bases remaining between them. Germline CDR1 LGHNA, CDR2 YSLEER. For the CDR3, the DNA is TGCGCCAGCAGCCAAGAAGGGCTAGCGAGGGGAGATACGCAGTATTTT. Its translation: CASSQEGLARGDTQYF.

This clonotype has a handful of counts. The chain combines TRBV24-1 with TRBJ2-3; TRBD2 aligns across 14 bases. This CDR3 comprises 17 residues. V lost 5 bases and J lost 3; bases outside the gene matches: 6. Germline V gene data show CDR1 as KGHDR and CDR2 as SFDVKD. The CDR3 region has the DNA TGTGCCACCAGTGGACGGACTAGCGGGAGGTGGACAGATACGCAGTATTTT. Its translation: CATSGRTSGRWTDTQYF.

This chain connects TRBV11-2 to TRBJ1-2; D gene ambiguous. The germline CDR1 and CDR2 sequences are SGHAT and FQNNGV. Trimming left V 0 bases short and J 6 bases short, with 11 bases between. The CDR3 has 14 amino acids. CDR3 protein: CASSLEGRGNGYTF. The CDR3 coding sequence is TGTGCCAGCAGCTTAGAGGGTCGCGGTAATGGCTACACCTTC.

This clonotype has only a few counts. CDR3 protein: CASSRGGDPDYNEQFF. CDR3 bases: TGTGCCAGCAGCCGGGGTGGGGACCCGGACTACAATGAGCAGTTCTTC. This chain links TRBV9 with TRBJ2-1; D possibly matches TRBD1 or TRBD2 (5 bases each). The CDR3 length is 16 residues. Trimming took 4 bases from V and 3 from J, leaving 17 bases between them. Germline CDR1 reads SGDLS; CDR2 reads YYNGEE.

This clonotype came up a few times. V usage is TRBV19 and J usage is TRBJ2-1, with 7 positions matching TRBD2. Germline values: CDR1 LNHDA, CDR2 SQIVND (reference sequence). Trimming removed 3 bases from V and 2 bases from J; junction bases left unmatched: 1. CDR3 length equals 14 residues. DNA of the CDR3: TGTGCCAGTAGTATTGGGGGGGCCTACAATGAGCAGTTCTTC. Its protein product is CASSIGGAYNEQFF.

The chain carries TRBV7-2 and TRBJ2-1; D gene uncertain. The germline CDR1 and CDR2 sequences are SGHTA and FQGNSA. CDR3 length: 13 amino acids. V gave up 4 bases and J gave up 6 bases, with 10 bases separating them. Here the CDR3 DNA reads TGTGCCAGCAGCTCCAGGTGGTCCAATGAGCAGTTCTTC. Translation gives CASSSRWSNEQFF.

This clonotype turned up a few times. CDR3 loop: CASSPHRVPSYEQYF. CDR3 nucleotides: TGTGCCAGCAGCCCCCATAGGGTTCCGTCCTACGAGCAGTACTTC. This chain uses TRBV7-6 with TRBJ2-7; D is unresolved. The CDR3 totals 15 residues. V dropped 5 bases and J dropped 1 base, with 15 bases sitting between them. Germline V gene lookup returns CDR1 SGHVS and CDR2 FNYEAQ.

This clonotype was found a few times. The chain uses TRBV5-1 and TRBJ1-5, with 9 bases fitting TRBD1. Germline V gives CDR1 SGHRS, CDR2 YFSETQ. The length of the CDR3 is 19 residues. Germline trimming cut 2 bases from V and 2 bases from J; bases unmatched to any gene: 14. CDR3 in amino acids: CASSLELQDRTGGNQPQHF. The CDR3, as DNA: TGCGCCAGCAGCTTAGAACTACAGGACAGGACAGGGGGCAATCAGCCCCAGCATTTT.

In this sample, this clonotype turned up a few times. The CDR3 coding sequence is TGCGCCAGCAGCTTGTCGGGACAAAGGAACACTGAAGCTTTCTTT. Encoded protein: CASSLSGQRNTEAFF. The chain uses TRBV5-1 and TRBJ1-1; tentative D call: TRBD1 (6 bases). Trimming removed 1 base from V and 1 base from J, with 11 bases in between. The germline CDR1 and CDR2 sequences are SGHRS and YFSETQ. The CDR3 runs 15 residues.

This clonotype was seen more than once but under ten times. V and J are TRBV20-1 and TRBJ1-2, with TRBD1 matching 7 bases. This CDR3 is 14 amino acids long. Germline V gives CDR1 DFQATT, CDR2 SNEGSKA (reference sequence). V shed 0 bases, J shed 7 bases, and the junction held 8 bases outside the gene matches. CDR3 residues: CSARDGGGAAGYTF. CDR3 nucleotides: TGCAGTGCTAGAGACGGAGGGGGCGCGGCTGGCTACACCTTC.

The genes are TRBV5-1 and TRBJ2-3; 9 bases are a match to TRBD2. This CDR3 is built from 14 residues. V trimming: 1 base; J trimming: 4 bases; junction bases outside the gene matches: 1. Germline V gene lookup returns CDR1 SGHRS and CDR2 YFSETQ. The CDR3 reads CASSLIAGADTQYF. The CDR3 DNA reads as TGCGCCAGCAGCTTGATAGCGGGGGCAGATACGCAGTATTTT.

The chain recombines TRBV27 with TRBJ2-1, with 7 bases matching TRBD2. This CDR3 has 15 residues. V was pared by 4 bases and J by 0 bases, with 3 bases of the junction left unmatched. The germline V gene encodes CDR1 MNHEY and CDR2 SMNVEV (reference sequence). CDR3 nucleotide sequence: TGTGCCAGCAGTTACGGGGGGATCTCCTACAATGAGCAGTTCTTC. Translating it yields CASSYGGISYNEQFF.

This rearrangement joins TRBV20-1 to TRBJ2-3, with a weak D call TRBD2 (5 bases). Germline V gene lookup returns CDR1 DFQATT and CDR2 SNEGSKA (reference sequence). This CDR3 region has 13 residues. DNA for the CDR3: TGCAGCCCGACTAAGACGTCTCCAACTACGCAGTATTTT. It is translated as CSPTKTSPTTQYF.

This clonotype has a handful of counts. V is TRBV10-3 and J is TRBJ2-7; D remains unclear. CDR1 is ENHRY and CDR2 is SYGVKD in the germline V gene. This CDR3 comprises 12 residues. With 5 bases removed from V and 2 bases from J, the gap between germline ends came to 7 bases. In DNA form, the CDR3 reads TGTGCCATCAGTCCGGGCGCCTACGAGCAGTACTTC. Amino acid sequence: CAISPGAYEQYF.

This clonotype has a handful of counts. The chain combines TRBV5-6 with TRBJ2-5; the D is unclear. Germline assignment: CDR1 SGHDT and CDR2 YYEEEE. Trimming took off 3 bases at V and 5 bases at J, with 17 bases between the two ends. This CDR3 is 15 amino acids long. The CDR3 loop reads CASSSRLGIPETQYF. The CDR3 DNA reads as TGTGCCAGCAGCTCGCGTCTCGGCATCCCGGAGACCCAGTACTTC.